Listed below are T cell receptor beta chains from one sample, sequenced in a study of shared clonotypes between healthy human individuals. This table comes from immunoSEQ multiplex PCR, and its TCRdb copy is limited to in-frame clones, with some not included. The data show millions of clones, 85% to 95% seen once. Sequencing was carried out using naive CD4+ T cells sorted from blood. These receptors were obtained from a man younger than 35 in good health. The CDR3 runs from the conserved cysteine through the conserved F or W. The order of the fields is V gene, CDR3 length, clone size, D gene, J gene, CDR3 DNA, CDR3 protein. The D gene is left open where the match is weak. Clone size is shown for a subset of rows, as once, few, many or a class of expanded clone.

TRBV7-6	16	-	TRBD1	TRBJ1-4	TGTGCCAGCAGCTTGGGACAGGGAGGAACTAATGAAAAACTGTTTTTT	CASSLGQGGTNEKLFF
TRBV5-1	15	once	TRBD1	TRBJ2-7	TGCGCCAGCAGCTTGGTACAGGGGGGTAACTACGAGCAGTACTTC	CASSLVQGGNYEQYF
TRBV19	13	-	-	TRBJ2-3	TGTGCCAGCTCTAGCGTCTTAACAGATACGCAGTATTTT	CASSSVLTDTQYF
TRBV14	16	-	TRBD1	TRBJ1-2	TGTGCCAGCAGCCTATATTCGACAGGGCCTAACTATGGCTACACCTTC	CASSLYSTGPNYGYTF
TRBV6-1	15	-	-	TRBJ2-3	TGTGCCAGCAGTGAAGTCCTATACGGCACAGATACGCAGTATTTT	CASSEVLYGTDTQYF
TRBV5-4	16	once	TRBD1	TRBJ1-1	TGTGCCAGCAGCCCGGAACCGGGACAGGGTTTCACTGAAGCTTTCTTT	CASSPEPGQGFTEAFF
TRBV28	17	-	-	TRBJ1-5	TGTGCCAGCAGTCAAATTACCTTCGTAGGGTACAATCAGCCCCAGCATTTT	CASSQITFVGYNQPQHF
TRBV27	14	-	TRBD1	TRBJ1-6	TGTGCCAGCAGTCCAGGACAGGGGGGTTCACCCCTCCACTTT	CASSPGQGGSPLHF
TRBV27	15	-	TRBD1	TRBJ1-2	TGTGCCAGCAGCTATAGGACAGGGGGTAACTATGGCTACACCTTC	CASSYRTGGNYGYTF
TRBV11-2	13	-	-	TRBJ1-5	TGTGCCAGCAGTCAAGGGTCCTATCAGCCCCAGCATTTT	CASSQGSYQPQHF
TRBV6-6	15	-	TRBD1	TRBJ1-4	TGTGCCAGCAGGGGGCTGACAGGGGCTAATGAAAAACTGTTTTTT	CASRGLTGANEKLFF
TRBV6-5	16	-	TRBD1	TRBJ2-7	TGTGCCAGCAGTTACTCTCCGGGACAGGGTATCGACGAGCAGTACTTC	CASSYSPGQGIDEQYF
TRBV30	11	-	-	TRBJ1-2	TGTGCCTGGAGCGCAGGTGCAGGCTACACCTTC	CAWSAGAGYTF
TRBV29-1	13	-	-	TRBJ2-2	TGCAGCGTCGTCCCCTCGAACACCGGGGAGCTGTTTTTT	CSVVPSNTGELFF
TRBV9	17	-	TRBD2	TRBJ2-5	TGTGCCAGCAGCCCAGGGGGGACTAGCTCCATCTCGGGGACCCAGTACTTC	CASSPGGTSSISGTQYF
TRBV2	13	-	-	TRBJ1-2	TGTGCCAGCAGCGAGGAAACTAACTATGGCTACACCTTC	CASSEETNYGYTF
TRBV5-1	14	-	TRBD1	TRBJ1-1	TGCGCCAGCAGCTTGGGACAGGGATATACTGAAGCTTTCTTT	CASSLGQGYTEAFF
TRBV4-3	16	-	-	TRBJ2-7	TGCGCCAGCAGCCAAGATTGGGCAGGTACCTCATACGAGCAGTACTTC	CASSQDWAGTSYEQYF
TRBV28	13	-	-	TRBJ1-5	TGTGCCAGCAGGGCAGGGGGCAATCAGCCCCAGCATTTT	CASRAGGNQPQHF
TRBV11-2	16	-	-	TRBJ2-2	TGTGCCAGCGGTTTATCGGGGAAAAAGAACACCGGGGAGCTGTTTTTT	CASGLSGKKNTGELFF
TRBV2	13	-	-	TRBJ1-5	TGTGCCAGCGACGGGGATGGAGATCAGCCCCAGCATTTT	CASDGDGDQPQHF
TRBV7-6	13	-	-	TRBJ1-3	TGTGCCAGCAGCTTAGTGAACCGAAACACCATATATTTT	CASSLVNRNTIYF
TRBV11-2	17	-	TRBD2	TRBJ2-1	TGTGCCAGCAGCTTAAGGGGACTAGCGGTACCCTACAATGAGCAGTTCTTC	CASSLRGLAVPYNEQFF
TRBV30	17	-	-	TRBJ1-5	TGTGCCTGGAGTGTAAATCTCGGTTCTTGGGGCAATCAGCCCCAGCATTTT	CAWSVNLGSWGNQPQHF
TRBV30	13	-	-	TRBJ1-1	TGTGCCTGGAGGGACGGGAAAACTTTCGAAGCTTTCTTT	CAWRDGKTFEAFF
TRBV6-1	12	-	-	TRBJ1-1	TGTGCCAGCAGCTATACAGGGCGGGGAGCTTTCTTT	CASSYTGRGAFF
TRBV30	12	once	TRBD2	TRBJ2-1	TGTGCCTGGACCGGACTAGCTGGTGAGCAGTTCTTC	CAWTGLAGEQFF
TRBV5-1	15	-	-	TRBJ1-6	TGCGCCAGCAGCTCCCAGGGCGAGGGTTATTCACCCCTCCACTTT	CASSSQGEGYSPLHF
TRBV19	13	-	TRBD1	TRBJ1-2	TGTGCCAGTAGTAGACAGGGGACCTATGGCTACACCTTC	CASSRQGTYGYTF
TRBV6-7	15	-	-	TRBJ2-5	TGTGCCAGCAGTTACTCCTGGGCTGGCGAAGAGACCCAGTACTTC	CASSYSWAGEETQYF
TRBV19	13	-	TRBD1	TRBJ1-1	TGTGCCAGTACGGACAGGGACGGCACTGAAGCTTTCTTT	CASTDRDGTEAFF
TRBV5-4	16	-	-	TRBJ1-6	TGTGCCAGCAGCTCGGGAGGACCGACGGCGGGTTCACCCCTCCACTTT	CASSSGGPTAGSPLHF
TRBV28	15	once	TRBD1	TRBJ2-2	TGTGCCAGTACAGGGGCAGGGGCGAACACCGGGGAGCTGTTTTTT	CASTGAGANTGELFF
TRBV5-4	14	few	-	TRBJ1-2	TGTGCCAGCAGATTGGACAAAACTAACTATGGCTACACCTTC	CASRLDKTNYGYTF
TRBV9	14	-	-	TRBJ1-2	TGTGCCAGCAGCGCGAACCAGGTTTCCTATGGCTACACCTTC	CASSANQVSYGYTF
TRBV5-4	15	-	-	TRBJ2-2	TGTGCCAGCAGCTGGGACTCGCTGGTTGACGGGGAGCTGTTTTTT	CASSWDSLVDGELFF
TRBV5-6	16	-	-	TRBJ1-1	TGTGCCAGCAGCTTGACAGCAGAAATGGGGAACACTGAAGCTTTCTTT	CASSLTAEMGNTEAFF
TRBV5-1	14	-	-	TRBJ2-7	TGCGCCAGCAGCTTTCCAGGGGGGTCCTACGAGCAGTACTTC	CASSFPGGSYEQYF
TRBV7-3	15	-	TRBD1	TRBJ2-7	TGTGCCAGCAGCCCGACAGGGTCCCTTTCCTACGAGCAGTACTTC	CASSPTGSLSYEQYF
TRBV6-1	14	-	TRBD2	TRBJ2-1	TGTGCCAGCAGTGGTAGCGGGCCAGCGGGTGAGCAGTTCTTC	CASSGSGPAGEQFF
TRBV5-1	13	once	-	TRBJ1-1	TGCGCCAGCAGCCCTGCCCCAGACACTGAAGCTTTCTTT	CASSPAPDTEAFF
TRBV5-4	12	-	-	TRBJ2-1	TGTGCCAGCAGTACCGATAACAATGAGCAGTTCTTC	CASSTDNNEQFF
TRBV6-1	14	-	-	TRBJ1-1	TGTGCCAGCAGTGCCCTAGGCCCGAACACTGAAGCTTTCTTT	CASSALGPNTEAFF
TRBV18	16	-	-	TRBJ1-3	TGTGCCAGCTCGCCGGGGGGGACTGGCTCTGGAAACACCATATATTTT	CASSPGGTGSGNTIYF
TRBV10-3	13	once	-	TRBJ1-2	TGTGCCATCAGTGAGTCTGGCGACTATGGCTACACCTTC	CAISESGDYGYTF
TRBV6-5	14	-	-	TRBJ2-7	TGTGCCAGCAGATCCGGGACAACCTCCTACGAGCAGTACTTC	CASRSGTTSYEQYF
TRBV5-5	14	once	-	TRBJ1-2	TGTGCCAGCAGCTTGGATCGGCCGAGCTATGGCTACACCTTC	CASSLDRPSYGYTF
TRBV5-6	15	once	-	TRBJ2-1	TGTGCCAGCAGCTTACGAGGGGCCAAAAACAATGAGCAGTTCTTC	CASSLRGAKNNEQFF
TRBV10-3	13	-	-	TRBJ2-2	TGTGCCATCAGTGAGTCAGCAATCGGGGAGCTGTTTTTT	CAISESAIGELFF
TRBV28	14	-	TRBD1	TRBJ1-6	TGTGCCAGCAGTCTACGACAGGGAGGTTCACCCCTCCACTTT	CASSLRQGGSPLHF
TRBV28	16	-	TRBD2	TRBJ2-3	TGTGCCAGCATCAACCCGGGCCGGGGAGGGACGGATACGCAGTATTTT	CASINPGRGGTDTQYF
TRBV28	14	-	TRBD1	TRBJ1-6	TGTGCCAGCAGACCGGGACAGGGTAATCCACCCCTCCACTTT	CASRPGQGNPPLHF
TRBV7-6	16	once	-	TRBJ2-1	TGTGCCAGCAGCTTGGGGACGGGACCTTCCTACAATGAGCAGTTCTTC	CASSLGTGPSYNEQFF
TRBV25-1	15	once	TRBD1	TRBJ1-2	TGTGCCAGCAGTGAAGGGACAGCGCCGAACTATGGCTACACCTTC	CASSEGTAPNYGYTF
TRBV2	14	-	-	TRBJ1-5	TGTGCCAGCAGGCCACTTGGTGTGGGTCAGCCCCAGCATTTT	CASRPLGVGQPQHF